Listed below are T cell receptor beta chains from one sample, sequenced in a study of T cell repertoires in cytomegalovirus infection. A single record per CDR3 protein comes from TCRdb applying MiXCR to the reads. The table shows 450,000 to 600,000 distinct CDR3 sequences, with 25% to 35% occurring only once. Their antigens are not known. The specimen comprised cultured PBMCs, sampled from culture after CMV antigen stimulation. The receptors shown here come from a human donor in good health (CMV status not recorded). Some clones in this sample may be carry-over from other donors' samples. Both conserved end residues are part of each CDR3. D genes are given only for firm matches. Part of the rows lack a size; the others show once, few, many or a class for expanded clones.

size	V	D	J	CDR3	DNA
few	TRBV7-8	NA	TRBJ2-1	CASGSNEQFF	TGTGCCAGCGGGAGCAATGAGCAGTTCTTC
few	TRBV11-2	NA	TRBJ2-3	CASSFSVWRTSTDTQYF	TGTGCCAGCAGCTTCTCCGTTTGGAGGACCAGCACAGATACGCAGTATTTT
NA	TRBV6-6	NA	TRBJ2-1	CASSYGGTRNEQFF	TGTGCCAGCAGTTACGGTGGGACCCGCAATGAGCAGTTCTTC
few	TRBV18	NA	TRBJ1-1	CASSAEGGYEAFF	TGTGCCAGCTCAGCGGAGGGAGGATATGAAGCTTTCTTT
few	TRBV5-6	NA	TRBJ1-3	CASSLLGPGNTIYF	TGTGCCAGCAGCTTGTTGGGGCCCGGAAACACCATATATTTT
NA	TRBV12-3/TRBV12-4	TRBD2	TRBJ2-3	CASSPVLAGVSDTQYF	TGTGCCAGCAGCCCAGTACTAGCGGGAGTGTCAGATACGCAGTATTTT
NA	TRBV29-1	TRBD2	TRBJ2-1	CSVPREGPYNEQFF	TGCAGCGTTCCTCGGGAGGGCCCCTACAATGAGCAGTTCTTC
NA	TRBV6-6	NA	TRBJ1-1	CASGATVEAFF	TGTGCCAGCGGGGCGACAGTCGAAGCTTTCTTT
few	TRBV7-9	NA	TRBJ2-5	CASSEHGQETQYF	TGTGCCAGCAGCGAACACGGCCAAGAGACCCAGTACTTC
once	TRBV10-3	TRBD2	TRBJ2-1	CAISGNAGGGAYNEQFF	TGTGCCATCAGTGGGAATGCCGGGGGGGGAGCCTACAATGAGCAGTTCTTC
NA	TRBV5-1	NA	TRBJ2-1	CASGWGSGSSYNEQFF	TGCGCCAGCGGGTGGGGGAGCGGAAGCTCCTACAATGAGCAGTTCTTC
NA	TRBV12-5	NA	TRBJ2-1	CASGLGVYNEQFF	TGTGCTAGTGGTTTGGGAGTATACAATGAGCAGTTCTTC
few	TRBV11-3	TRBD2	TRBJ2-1	CASSTSDGSYNEQFF	TGTGCCAGCAGTACTAGCGACGGGTCCTACAATGAGCAGTTCTTC
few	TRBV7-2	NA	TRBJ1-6	CASSTPAAGVGNSPLHF	TGTGCCAGCAGCACCCCCGCCGCCGGGGTTGGTAATTCACCCCTCCACTTT
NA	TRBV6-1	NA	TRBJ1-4	CASSEWGDSEKLFF	TGTGCCAGCAGTGAATGGGGCGACAGCGAAAAACTGTTTTTT
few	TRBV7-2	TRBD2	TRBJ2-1	CASSDKPGLAGFNEQFF	TGTGCCAGCAGCGATAAACCGGGACTAGCGGGTTTTAATGAGCAGTTCTTC
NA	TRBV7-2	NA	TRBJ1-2	CASSLLRQGPNYGYTF	TGTGCCAGCAGCCTTCTGCGGCAGGGACCGAACTATGGCTACACCTTC
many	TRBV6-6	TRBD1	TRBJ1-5	CASSYPGTGPNQPQHF	TGTGCCAGCAGTTACCCCGGGACAGGACCAAATCAGCCCCAGCATTTT
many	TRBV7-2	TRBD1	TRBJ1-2	CASSRAGTEYTF	TGTGCCAGCAGCCGGGCGGGGACAGAATACACCTTC
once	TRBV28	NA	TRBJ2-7	CASSTSHRVGLEQYF	TGTGCCAGCAGTACATCCCACAGGGTTGGACTCGAGCAGTACTTC
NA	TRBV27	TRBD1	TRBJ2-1	CASTLNLGQYNEQFF	TGTGCCAGCACCCTAAACCTGGGACAGTACAATGAGCAGTTCTTC
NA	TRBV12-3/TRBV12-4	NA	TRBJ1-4	CASNPGGGPNEKLFF	TGTGCCAGCAACCCTGGGGGGGGTCCTAATGAAAAACTGTTTTTT
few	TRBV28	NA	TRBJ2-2	CASSLSGAGNTGELFF	TGTGCCAGCAGTTTATCAGGGGCAGGGAACACCGGGGAGCTGTTTTTT
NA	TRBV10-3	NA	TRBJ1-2	CAIRRDEVGYTF	TGTGCCATCAGACGCGACGAGGTTGGCTACACCTTC
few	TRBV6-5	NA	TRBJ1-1	CASRRTVKDTEAFF	TGTGCCAGCAGGAGGACGGTGAAGGACACTGAAGCTTTCTTT
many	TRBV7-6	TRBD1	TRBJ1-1	CASRTGDTEAFF	TGTGCCAGCAGGACAGGGGACACTGAAGCTTTCTTT
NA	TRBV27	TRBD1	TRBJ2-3	CASRWDRAATDTQYF	TGTGCCAGCAGATGGGACAGGGCGGCCACAGATACGCAGTATTTT
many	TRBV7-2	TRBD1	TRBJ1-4	CASRMTGGATNEKLFF	TGTGCCAGCAGGATGACAGGGGGCGCAACTAATGAAAAACTGTTTTTT
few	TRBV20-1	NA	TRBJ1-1	CSARRDLNTEAFF	TGCAGTGCTAGAAGGGACTTGAACACTGAAGCTTTCTTT
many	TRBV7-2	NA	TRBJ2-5	CASSLVEGVETQYF	TGTGCCAGCAGCTTAGTTGAGGGAGTGGAGACCCAGTACTTC
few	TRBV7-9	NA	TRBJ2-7	CASTTTGSSYEQYF	TGTGCCAGCACCACGACAGGATCCTCCTACGAGCAGTACTTC
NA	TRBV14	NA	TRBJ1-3	CASSGTTGNTIYF	TGTGCCAGCAGCGGGACAACCGGAAACACCATATATTTT
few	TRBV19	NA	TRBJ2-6	CASRLRGGANVLTF	TGTGCCAGTCGATTAAGGGGGGGGGCCAACGTCCTGACTTTC
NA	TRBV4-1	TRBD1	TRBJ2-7	CASSLQGAVYEQYF	TGCGCCAGCAGCTTACAGGGGGCGGTATACGAGCAGTACTTC
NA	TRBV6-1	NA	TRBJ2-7	CASRRLEVSYEQYF	TGTGCCAGCAGGAGACTAGAGGTCAGTTACGAGCAGTACTTC
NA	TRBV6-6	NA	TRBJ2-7	CASSYSGLSYEQYF	TGTGCCAGCAGTTACTCAGGGCTGTCCTACGAGCAGTACTTC
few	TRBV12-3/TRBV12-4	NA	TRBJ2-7	CASSFRGVRAAYEQYF	TGTGCCAGCAGTTTCCGTGGGGTCCGGGCCGCCTACGAGCAGTACTTC
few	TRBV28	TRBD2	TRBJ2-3	CASRSSGIKDTQYF	TGTGCCAGCAGATCCAGCGGGATTAAAGATACGCAGTATTTT
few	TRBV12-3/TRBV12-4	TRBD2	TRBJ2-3	CASSLARGGSAGGPDTQYF	TGTGCCAGCAGTTTAGCTCGTGGCGGTTCGGCGGGAGGACCAGATACGCAGTATTTT
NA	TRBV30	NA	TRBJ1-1	CAWSVWGPNTEAFF	TGTGCCTGGAGTGTGTGGGGGCCGAACACTGAAGCTTTCTTT
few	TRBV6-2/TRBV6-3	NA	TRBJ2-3	CASSLFAMYFDTQYF	TGTGCCAGCAGCCTTTTCGCCATGTATTTTGATACGCAGTATTTT
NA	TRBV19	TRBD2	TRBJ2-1	CASSRRGSGVYNEQFF	TGTGCCAGTAGTCGACGGGGCAGCGGGGTATACAATGAGCAGTTCTTC
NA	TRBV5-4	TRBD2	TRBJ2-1	CASSPWTSGRGNEQFF	TGTGCCAGCAGCCCCTGGACTAGCGGGAGGGGTAATGAGCAGTTCTTC
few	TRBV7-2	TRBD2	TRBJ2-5	CASSPHGEGTQAFGSETQYF	TGTGCCAGCAGCCCCCACGGGGAGGGGACTCAAGCCTTCGGGTCAGAGACCCAGTACTTC
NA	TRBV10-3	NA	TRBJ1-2	CAISRGPTYGYTF	TGTGCCATCTCTCGAGGGCCGACGTATGGCTACACCTTC
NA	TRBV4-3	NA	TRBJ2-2	CASSPHSGGERTGELFF	TGCGCCAGCAGCCCTCATAGCGGAGGTGAACGAACCGGGGAGCTGTTTTTT
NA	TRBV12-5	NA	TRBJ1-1	CASGSHANTEAFF	TGTGCTAGTGGCTCACACGCGAACACTGAAGCTTTCTTT
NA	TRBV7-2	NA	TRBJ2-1	CASSLVGPSVGEQFF	TGTGCCAGCAGCTTAGTCGGCCCCTCCGTTGGAGAGCAGTTCTTC
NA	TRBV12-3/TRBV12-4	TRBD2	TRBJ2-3	CASNLGLAGVLGTDTQYF	TGTGCCAGCAATCTAGGACTAGCGGGAGTCCTTGGAACAGATACGCAGTATTTT
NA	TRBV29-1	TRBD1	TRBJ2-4	CSMTGNTRIDYF	TGCAGCATGACAGGGAACACTAGAATTGATTACTTC
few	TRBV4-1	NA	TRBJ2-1	CASSQGGTSRVGQFF	TGCGCCAGCAGCCAAGGGGGGACTTCAAGAGTGGGACAGTTCTTC
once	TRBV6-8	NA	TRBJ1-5	CASSYLGSSNQPQHF	TGTGCCAGCAGTTACCTGGGATCTAGCAATCAGCCCCAGCATTTT
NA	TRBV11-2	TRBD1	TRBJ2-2	CASSSLGQINTGELFF	TGTGCCAGCAGCTCCCTGGGACAGATAAACACCGGGGAGCTGTTTTTT